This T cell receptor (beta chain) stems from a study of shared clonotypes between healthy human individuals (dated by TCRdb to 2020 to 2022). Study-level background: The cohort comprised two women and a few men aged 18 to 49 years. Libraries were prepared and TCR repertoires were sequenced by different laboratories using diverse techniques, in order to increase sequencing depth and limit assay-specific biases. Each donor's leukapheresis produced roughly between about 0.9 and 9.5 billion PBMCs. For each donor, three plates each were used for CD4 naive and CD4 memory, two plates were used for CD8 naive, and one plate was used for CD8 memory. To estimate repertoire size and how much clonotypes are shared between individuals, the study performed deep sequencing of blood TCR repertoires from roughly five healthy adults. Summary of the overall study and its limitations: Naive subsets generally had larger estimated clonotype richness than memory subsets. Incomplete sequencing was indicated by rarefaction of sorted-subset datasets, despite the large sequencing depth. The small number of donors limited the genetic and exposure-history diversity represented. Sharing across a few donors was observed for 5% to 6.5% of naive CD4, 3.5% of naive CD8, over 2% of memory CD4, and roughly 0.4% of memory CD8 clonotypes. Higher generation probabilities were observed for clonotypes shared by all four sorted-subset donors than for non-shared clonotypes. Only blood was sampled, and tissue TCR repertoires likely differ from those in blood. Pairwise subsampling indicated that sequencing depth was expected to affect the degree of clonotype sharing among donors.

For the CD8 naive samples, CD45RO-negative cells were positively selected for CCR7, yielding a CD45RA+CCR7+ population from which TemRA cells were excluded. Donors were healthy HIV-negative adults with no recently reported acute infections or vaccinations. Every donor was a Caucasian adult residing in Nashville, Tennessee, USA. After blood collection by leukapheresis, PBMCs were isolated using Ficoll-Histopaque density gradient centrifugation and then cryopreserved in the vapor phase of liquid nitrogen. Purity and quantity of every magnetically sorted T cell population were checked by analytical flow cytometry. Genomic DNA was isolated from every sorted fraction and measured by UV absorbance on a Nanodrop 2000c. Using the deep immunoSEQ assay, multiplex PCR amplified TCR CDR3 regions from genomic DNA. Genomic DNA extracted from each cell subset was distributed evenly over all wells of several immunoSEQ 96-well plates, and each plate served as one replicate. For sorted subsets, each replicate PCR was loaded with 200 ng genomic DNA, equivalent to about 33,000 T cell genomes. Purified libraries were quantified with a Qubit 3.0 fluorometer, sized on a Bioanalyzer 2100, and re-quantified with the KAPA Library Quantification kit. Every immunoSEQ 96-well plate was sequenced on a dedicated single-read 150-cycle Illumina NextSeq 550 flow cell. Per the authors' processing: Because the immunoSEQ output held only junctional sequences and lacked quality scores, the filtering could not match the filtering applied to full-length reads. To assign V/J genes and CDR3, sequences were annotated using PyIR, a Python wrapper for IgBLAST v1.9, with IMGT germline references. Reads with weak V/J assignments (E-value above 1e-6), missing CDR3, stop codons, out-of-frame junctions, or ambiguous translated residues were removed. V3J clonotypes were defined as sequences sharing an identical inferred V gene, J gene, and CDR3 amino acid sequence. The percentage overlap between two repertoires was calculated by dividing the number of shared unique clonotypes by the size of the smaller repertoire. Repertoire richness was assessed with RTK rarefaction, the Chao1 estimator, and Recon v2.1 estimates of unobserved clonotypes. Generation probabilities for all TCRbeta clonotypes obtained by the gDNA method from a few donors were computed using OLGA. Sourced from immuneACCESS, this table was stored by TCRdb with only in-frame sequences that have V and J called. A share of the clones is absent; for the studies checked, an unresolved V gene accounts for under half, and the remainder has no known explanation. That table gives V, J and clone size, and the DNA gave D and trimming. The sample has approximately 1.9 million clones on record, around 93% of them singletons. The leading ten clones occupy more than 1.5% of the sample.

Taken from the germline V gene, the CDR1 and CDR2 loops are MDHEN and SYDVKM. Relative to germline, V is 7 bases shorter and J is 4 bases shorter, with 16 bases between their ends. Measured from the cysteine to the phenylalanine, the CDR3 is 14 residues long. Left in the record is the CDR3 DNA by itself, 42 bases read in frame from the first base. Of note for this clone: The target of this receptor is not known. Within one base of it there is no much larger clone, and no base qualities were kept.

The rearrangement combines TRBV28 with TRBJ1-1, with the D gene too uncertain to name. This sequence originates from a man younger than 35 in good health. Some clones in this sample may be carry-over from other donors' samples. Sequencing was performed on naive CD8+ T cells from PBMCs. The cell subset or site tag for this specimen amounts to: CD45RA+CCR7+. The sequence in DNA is TGTGCCAGCACCACCTTTACGCGGGCCACTGAAGCTTTCTTT. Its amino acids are CASTTFTRATEAFF. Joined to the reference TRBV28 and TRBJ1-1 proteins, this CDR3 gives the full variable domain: DVKVTQSSRYLVKRTGEKVFLECVQDMDHENMFWYRQDPGLGLRLIYFSYDVKMKEKGDIPEGYSVSREKKERFSLILESASTNQTSMYLCASTTFTRATEAFFGQGTRLTVV.